This entry lists 11 T cell receptor beta chains sequenced from one sample in a study of human T cells and chemical hapten exposure. TCRdb reprocessed the RACE reads with MiXCR, giving one entry per CDR3 protein. The sample lists 35,000 or so distinct CDR3 sequences; 5% to 8% were seen once. The time point denotes: patch test 1, 2 weeks after DPC sensitization. Sample treatment: therapeutic diphenylcyclopropenone sensitization with weekly scalp DPC. Before extraction, the whole blood was not fractionated, and total RNA was taken from it. Sequenced material: whole blood, taken in connection with sensitization to the hapten diphenylcyclopropenone (DPC). All receptors derive from a woman aged 25-40 years with alopecia areata. Some clones in this sample may be carry-over from other donors' samples.

This clonotype was recorded a few times. The genes are TRBV6-2 or TRBV6-3 and TRBJ2-5; tentatively, D is TRBD2 (6 bases). The V end lost 8 bases, the J end lost 3 bases, and 19 bases lay between the germline ends. CDR1 is MNHEY, CDR2 SVGEGT, per germline. The CDR3 consists of 15 residues. CDR3 sequence (DNA): TGTGCCAGCTGCTCGGCCGGGGGAGTGGAAGAGACCCAGTACTTC. Translation: CASCSAGGVEETQYF.

At least ten counts were recorded for this clonotype. This chain connects TRBV28 to TRBJ1-1; D gene ambiguous. The V gene's germline CDR1 is MDHEN and CDR2 SYDVKM. The CDR3 is 15 amino acids. Trimming shortened V by 8 bases and J by 0 bases, and 16 bases separated the two germline ends. The CDR3 DNA reads as TGTGCCAGCCGCCGAGTTGGGATTATGAACACTGAAGCTTTCTTT. This sequence encodes CASRRVGIMNTEAFF.

In its sample, this clonotype was seen a few times. V is TRBV25-1 and J is TRBJ1-4; no clear D. The germline V gene encodes CDR1 MGHDK and CDR2 SYGVNS. The germline V and J ends were trimmed by 6 bases and 5 bases, with 10 bases remaining between them. The CDR3 runs to 13 residues. CDR3 region: CASRQSSNEKLFF. The CDR3 coding sequence is TGTGCCAGCAGACAGAGTTCCAATGAAAAACTGTTTTTT.

CDR3 residues: CASSQEMTSGQSYNEQFF. In DNA form, the CDR3 reads TGTGCCAGCAGCCAAGAGATGACTAGCGGCCAATCCTACAATGAGCAGTTCTTC. V usage is TRBV4-2 and J usage is TRBJ2-1; 9 bases fit TRBD2. The CDR3 covers 18 residues. Trimming cost V 0 bases and J 1 base; bases outside gene matches: 7. Germline CDR1 and CDR2: LGHNA and YNFKEQ.

V gene TRBV30 combines with J gene TRBJ2-3, with D maybe TRBD1 (6 bases). Germline values: CDR1 GTSNPN, CDR2 SVGIG (reference sequence). With 0 bases removed from V and 1 base from J, the gap between germline ends came to 11 bases. The CDR3 sequence is 15 residues long. The CDR3: CAWSVPGAGTDTQYF. The CDR3 DNA follows: TGTGCCTGGAGTGTACCAGGGGCTGGCACAGATACGCAGTATTTT.

The genes are TRBV6-2 or TRBV6-3 and TRBJ2-3; TRBD2 is a possible D gene (6 bases). Germline V gene sequence: CDR1 MNHEY, CDR2 SVGEGT. The germline V and J ends were trimmed by 0 bases and 2 bases, with 12 bases remaining between them. The CDR3 length is 16 residues. Here the CDR3 reads CASSYSAEGLTDTQYF. The CDR3 bases are TGTGCCAGCAGTTACTCTGCAGAGGGACTCACAGATACGCAGTATTTT.

This clonotype was counted ten times or more. The gene calls are TRBV29-1 and TRBJ2-3; D may be TRBD2 (6 bases). The CDR3 consists of 12 residues. Germline V lookup: CDR1 SQVTM, CDR2 ANQGSEA. Trimming pared 7 bases from V and 0 bases from J, leaving 8 bases between. The CDR3 nucleotides are TGCAGCGGGGGGACTAGCACAGATACGCAGTATTTT. Its translation is CSGGTSTDTQYF.

This chain uses TRBV4-1 with TRBJ2-7, with 10 bases that match TRBD1. Germline values: CDR1 MGHRA, CDR2 YSYEKL. This CDR3 is 16 amino acids long. V gave up 0 bases and J gave up 6 bases; unmatched junction bases: 8. CDR3 nucleotides: TGCGCCAGCAGCCAAGATGTGGGGACAGGGGCACTCGAGCAGTACTTC. This translates into CASSQDVGTGALEQYF.

Only a few counts were recorded for this clonotype. This chain links TRBV7-9 with TRBJ2-2; D unresolved. Germline V gives CDR1 SEHNR, CDR2 FQNEAQ (reference sequence). Trimming cost V 5 bases and J 5 bases, with 6 bases left between them. The CDR3 is 12 amino acids. CDR3 sequence: CASSPTTGELFF. CDR3 DNA: TGTGCCAGCAGCCCGACGACCGGGGAGCTGTTTTTT.

This clonotype occurred a few times. The chain employs TRBV2 and TRBJ2-7; 7 nucleotides line up with TRBD1. The junction had 4 bases not matched to a gene; V was cut back by 2 bases and J by 3 bases. The CDR3 totals 14 residues. From germline, CDR1 is SNHLY and CDR2 FYNNEI. This CDR3 reads CASSEQGVGYEQYF. The DNA for the CDR3 is TGTGCCAGCAGTGAACAGGGGGTCGGCTACGAGCAGTACTTC. Full variable domain (remainder filled in from reference TRBV2 and TRBJ2-7): EPEVTQTPSHQVTQMGQEVILRCVPISNHLYFYWYRQILGQKVEFLVSFYNNEISEKSEIFDDQFSVERPDGSNFTLKIRSTKLEDSAMYFCASSEQGVGYEQYFGPGTRLTVT.

V and J are TRBV6-2 or TRBV6-3 and TRBJ2-7; D gene unclear. The CDR3 is made up of 16 amino acids. V gave up 0 bases and J gave up 0 bases, with 12 bases separating them. Germline V gene lookup returns CDR1 MNHEY and CDR2 SVGEGT. CDR3 coding DNA: TGTGCCAGCAGTTACTCGTTGGATAAGAGCTCCTACGAGCAGTACTTC. Protein sequence: CASSYSLDKSSYEQYF.